The 25 T cell receptor beta chains below all came from one sample that was sequenced in a study of regulatory T cells in long-lasting Graves disease. Arm-PCR of CDR3 regions and iRepertoire HTBI primers were the basis on which TCR beta libraries were built. TCRdb passed the multiplex PCR reads through MiXCR, listing each CDR3 protein once. Of some 490,000 distinct CDR3 sequences in the sample, 9.5% to 15% were seen once. Time point in this sample: newly diagnosed GD, antithyroid drugs for less than 3 months. Extracted RNA from PBMCs served as the source of the TCR library. This sample was also put to use in a study of T cells in Graves' hyperthyroidism and ophthalmopathy.

Source: peripheral blood mononuclear cells (PBMCs), taken at new diagnosis, from a patient treated with antithyroid drugs. Receptors originate from a woman aged 30 to 39 with Graves disease.

As for this clonotype: This clone may be a read error of a much larger clone one base away. V is TRBV19 and J is TRBJ1-5, with D hard to call. The CDR3 sequence is 15 residues long. CDR1 and CDR2 from the germline V gene are LNHDA and SQIVND (reference sequence). V was pared by 5 bases and J by 0 bases, with 11 bases between. The CDR3 spells CASSPDWYSNQPQHF. The CDR3 region has the DNA TGTGCCAGTAGTCCTGACTGGTATAGCAATCAGCCCCAGCATTTT. Supplemented by reference TRBV19 and TRBJ1-5, the full variable domain reads DGGITQSPKYLFRKEGQNVTLSCEQNLNHDAMYWYRQDPGQGLRLIYYSQIVNDFQKGDIAEGYSVSREKKESFPLTVTSAQKNPTAFYLCASSPDWYSNQPQHFGDGTRLSIL.

The V and J genes are TRBV2 and TRBJ2-7, with 10 bases fitting TRBD2. The germline V gene has CDR1 SNHLY and CDR2 FYNNEI. Unmatched junction bases numbered 12, after V lost 7 bases and J lost 3 bases. CDR3 length: 16 residues. The CDR3 region has the DNA TGTGCCAGCATGCTCGCTAGCGGGAGCCGCCTCTACGAGCAGTACTTC. Protein product: CASMLASGSRLYEQYF.

This clonotype was detected ten times or more. This chain joins TRBV20-1 and TRBJ2-1; 7 nucleotides agree with TRBD1. Germline lookup yields CDR1 DFQATT and CDR2 SNEGSKA (reference sequence). Trimming took 1 base from V and 7 from J; bases not matched to a gene: 7. The CDR3 is 14 residues long. CDR3 in DNA: TGCAGTGCTAGAGTAGGGGGCTTTAATAATGAGCAGTTCTTC. Its translation: CSARVGGFNNEQFF.

This clonotype was counted at least ten times. The rearrangement joins TRBV30 to TRBJ2-1, with 8 positions matching TRBD2. Germline CDR1 GTSNPN, CDR2 SVGIG (reference sequence). The CDR3 consists of 13 residues. Trimming cost V 3 bases and J 4 bases; bases outside gene matches: 2. The CDR3 sequence: CAWRREDYNEQFF. As DNA, the CDR3 is TGTGCCTGGAGGCGGGAGGATTACAATGAGCAGTTCTTC.

This clonotype was counted a few times. V gene TRBV4-2 combines with J gene TRBJ2-2; TRBD2 agrees at 8 bases. Per the germline V gene, CDR1 is LGHNA and CDR2 is YNFKEQ. V dropped 4 bases and J dropped 1; count of bases not matched to a gene: 8. The CDR3 spans 17 residues. The CDR3 region is CASSRVAGLRNTGELFF. CDR3 in DNA: TGTGCCAGCAGCCGGGTAGCGGGATTAAGGAACACCGGGGAGCTGTTTTTT.

This clonotype was recorded many times. The genes are TRBV28 and TRBJ2-7, with D tentatively TRBD2 (5 bases). The V and J ends lost 6 bases and 3 bases respectively, with 15 bases between them. CDR1 is MDHEN, CDR2 SYDVKM, per germline. The CDR3 spans 14 residues. Here the CDR3 DNA reads TGTGCCAGCAGCCTAACTAGTCCGCTCTACGAGCAGTACTTC. Residues: CASSLTSPLYEQYF.

As concerns this clonotype: This CDR3 fails to terminate in the conserved phenylalanine or tryptophan, so it likely reflects a read error. The gene calls are TRBV29-1 and TRBJ2-7; TRBD1 agrees at 10 bases. The germline V gene encodes CDR1 SQVTM and CDR2 ANQGSEA. Trimming took 5 bases from V and 3 from J; bases not matched to a gene: 1. CDR3 size: 12 residues. This CDR3 reads CSVRTGGYEQYL. In DNA form, the CDR3 reads TGCAGCGTTCGGACAGGGGGCTACGAGCAGTACCTC.

This clonotype was picked up many times. The rearrangement links TRBV11-2 to TRBJ2-1; D not certain. CDR3 length: 13 amino acids. Per germline, CDR1 SGHAT and CDR2 FQNNGV. Trimming shortened V by 3 bases and J by 9 bases, and 12 bases separated the two germline ends. CDR3 nucleotide sequence: TGTGCCAGCAGCTTGGGCCATGACACTGAGCAGTTCTTC. Protein product: CASSLGHDTEQFF.

This clonotype was found many times. The V and J genes are TRBV7-9 and TRBJ2-3, with 9 nucleotides matching TRBD1. The V and J ends lost 10 bases and 3 bases, in that order; junction bases with no gene match: 11. Germline V gives CDR1 SEHNR, CDR2 FQNEAQ (reference sequence). This CDR3 contains 15 residues. CDR3: CAIIRRTGATDTQYF. CDR3 sequence (DNA): TGTGCCATCATACGACGGACAGGGGCAACAGATACGCAGTATTTT.

This clonotype has just a few counts. This may be a read error, as it is one base from a much larger clone. The chain couples TRBV28 to TRBJ1-5; D call uncertain. Germline CDR1 and CDR2: MDHEN and SYDVKM. The CDR3 has 13 amino acids. The DNA of the CDR3 is TGTGCCAGCATCCCTCCTCCTGGGCGGTACCAGCGTTTT. Protein sequence: CASIPPPGRYQRF.

This clonotype has ten or more counts. This rearrangement joins TRBV13 to TRBJ1-6; TRBD1 matches at 8 bases. From germline, CDR1 is PRHDT and CDR2 FYEKMQ (reference sequence). The CDR3 runs to 15 residues. V lost 3 bases to trimming and J lost 8 bases; unmatched junction nucleotides: 6. Written as DNA, the CDR3 is TGTGCCAGCAGCTTCGGACAGGGACGGTATTCACCCCTCCACTTT. Translating it yields CASSFGQGRYSPLHF.

This clonotype was found a few times. One base separates it from a far larger clone, so it is likely a read error. This chain joins TRBV3-1 and TRBJ2-7; 9 nucleotides match TRBD1. The J segment lost 3 bases and the V segment lost 4 bases, leaving 1 base of the junction unmatched. The V gene's germline CDR1 is LGHDT and CDR2 YNNKEL (reference sequence). The length of the CDR3 is 13 residues. In nucleotides, the CDR3 is TGTGCCAGCAGCCCGGACAGGGGCTACGAGCAGTACTTC. Its protein product is CASSPDRGYEQYF.

As concerns this clonotype: This sequence may be a read error, since a much larger clone differs from it by one base. The V gene is TRBV25-1, the J gene TRBJ2-1, with D possibly matching TRBD2 (5 bases). The CDR3 contains 15 residues. The V gene's germline CDR1 is MGHDK and CDR2 SYGVNS. CDR3 coding DNA: TGTGCCAGCGGTGAATCGGGAACCGGGTACGGTGAGCAGTTCTTC. It translates to CASGESGTGYGEQFF.

Of note for this clonotype: It is likely a read error, because the conserved phenylalanine at the end of the CDR3 is missing. The J gene is TRBJ2-7, the V gene TRBV5-5; D remains ambiguous. Per the germline V gene, CDR1 is SGHKS and CDR2 is YYEKEE (reference sequence). Trimming stripped 0 bases from V and 3 bases from J, with 4 bases between. The CDR3 loop spans 12 amino acids. In DNA, the CDR3 is TGTGCCAGCAGCTTGGCCCGCTACGAGCAGTACTCC. Amino acid sequence: CASSLARYEQYS.

This clonotype was found a few times. The V call is TRBV4-3, the J call TRBJ2-3; 7 nucleotides align to TRBD2. The J segment lost 4 bases and the V segment lost 1 base, leaving 8 bases of the junction unmatched. This CDR3 region has 16 residues. Germline-derived CDR1 and CDR2 are LGHNA and YSLEER. Here the CDR3 DNA reads TGCGCCAGCAGCCAAGGATGGCAGGCGGGAGCAGATACGCAGTATTTT. Translated: CASSQGWQAGADTQYF.

This clonotype was seen ten or more times. This chain connects TRBV28 to TRBJ1-6; D unclear. The CDR3 totals 15 residues. V lost 2 bases and J 5 bases, leaving 10 bases between the germline ends. CDR1 and CDR2 (germline): MDHEN, SYDVKM. CDR3 bases: TGTGCCAGCAGTTTAGTTCGACCTGATAATTCACCCCTCCACTTT. It encodes CASSLVRPDNSPLHF.

The chain combines TRBV6-1 with TRBJ2-7; 10 bases align to TRBD2. The V and J ends lost 6 bases and 7 bases, in that order; junction bases with no gene match: 33. CDR1 MNHNS and CDR2 SASEGT come from the germline V gene. This CDR3 region has 22 residues. Here the CDR3 reads CASSPTGSNSPLTSGKVREQYF. In nucleotides, the CDR3 is TGTGCCAGCAGCCCGACAGGGAGTAATTCACCCCTTACTAGCGGGAAGGTGAGGGAGCAGTACTTC.

This rearrangement joins TRBV11-3 to TRBJ2-2, with D unresolved. This CDR3 has 14 amino acids. Trimming left V 3 bases short and J 3 bases short, with 8 bases between. Germline V gene data show CDR1 as SGHNT and CDR2 as YENEEA. The CDR3 spells CASSFARDTGELFF. The CDR3 DNA is TGTGCCAGCAGCTTTGCTCGGGACACCGGGGAGCTGTTTTTT.

The chain couples TRBV18 to TRBJ2-2; a weak D match, TRBD1 (5 bases). Germline assignment: CDR1 KGHSH and CDR2 LQKENI. CDR3 size: 15 residues. V was clipped by 4 bases and J by 7 bases, with 16 bases between them. As DNA, the CDR3 is TGTGCCAGCTCACTCGAACCAGGGTCCGGCGGGGAGCTGTTTTTT. It is translated as CASSLEPGSGGELFF. The whole variable domain, filled in from reference TRBV18 and TRBJ2-2, reads NAGVMQNPRHLVRRRGQEARLRCSPMKGHSHVYWYRQLPEEGLKFMVYLQKENIIDESGMPKERFSAEFPKEGPSILRIQQVVRGDSAAYFCASSLEPGSGGELFFGEGSRLTVL.

This clonotype was seen more than once but under ten times. The CDR3 DNA reads as TGCGCCAGCAGCCAAGATACAGGGAATGAGCAGTTCTTC. Protein: CASSQDTGNEQFF. The rearrangement joins TRBV4-3 to TRBJ2-1, with TRBD1 as a possible D gene (6 bases). CDR1 and CDR2 from the germline V gene are LGHNA and YSLEER. V was cut by 0 bases and J by 7 bases, with 7 bases left in between. This CDR3 has 13 residues.

This clonotype appeared a few times. The chain has TRBV3-1 and TRBJ1-2; D is possibly TRBD1 (5 bases). The CDR3 spans 12 residues. The V end was cut by 1 base, the J end by 8 bases, with 8 bases between. CDR1 and CDR2 from the germline V gene are LGHDT and YNNKEL (reference sequence). In DNA form, the CDR3 reads TGTGCCAGCAGCCAAGTACCAGGGGGCTACACCTTC. Encoded protein: CASSQVPGGYTF.

This clonotype was seen many times. This rearrangement joins TRBV12-3 or TRBV12-4 to TRBJ1-1; D remains ambiguous. CDR3 size: 13 residues. Between the trimmed V and J ends, which lost 6 bases and 1 base, there was a span of 9 bases. CDR3 loop: CASSLIGNTEAFF. CDR3 in DNA: TGTGCCAGCAGCTTGATTGGGAACACTGAAGCTTTCTTT.

This clonotype was counted many times. The rearrangement joins TRBV15 to TRBJ1-1; perhaps TRBD1 as D (5 bases). Trimming left V 1 base short and J 1 base short, with 7 bases between. There are 14 residues in the CDR3. CDR1 is LNHNV and CDR2 is YYDKDF in the germline V gene (reference sequence). This chain's CDR3 is CATSRGGTNTEAFF. The CDR3 nucleotides read TGTGCCACCAGCAGAGGGGGGACGAACACTGAAGCTTTCTTT.

This clonotype occurred a few times. A clone one base away is much larger, so this may be a read error. The CDR3 does not end in the conserved phenylalanine or tryptophan, so this is likely a read error. V usage is TRBV3-1 and J usage is TRBJ1-5; 7 bases fit TRBD1. V shed 4 bases, J shed 3 bases, and the junction held 6 bases outside the gene matches. The CDR3 runs to 15 residues. Germline V CDR1 and CDR2: LGHDT, YNNKEL (reference sequence). The CDR3 region has the DNA TGTGCCAGCAGCCTCACCAGGGGGACCAATCAGCCCCAGCATCTT. Residues: CASSLTRGTNQPQHL.

This clonotype was counted a few times. The chain uses TRBV7-9 and TRBJ2-1, with D tentatively TRBD2 (6 bases). The CDR3 runs 15 residues. Germline CDR1 reads SEHNR; CDR2 reads FQNEAQ (reference sequence). Trimming pared 4 bases from V and 2 bases from J, leaving 12 bases between. CDR3: CASSSGVAAYNEQFF. CDR3 in DNA: TGTGCCAGCAGCTCCGGGGTAGCGGCCTACAATGAGCAGTTCTTC. The variable domain in full, with the rest retrieved from reference TRBV7-9 and TRBJ2-1, is DTGVSQNPRHKITKRGQNVTFRCDPISEHNRLYWYRQTLGQGPEFLTYFQNEAQLEKSRLLSDRFSAERPKGSFSTLEIQRTEQGDSAMYLCASSSGVAAYNEQFFGPGTRLTVL.